A single sample is the source of the 27 T cell receptor beta chains below, sequenced in a study of T cells in Graves' hyperthyroidism and ophthalmopathy. Amplification of TCR beta CDR3 regions used RNA as the template. In the first-round RT-PCR of the TCR CDR3, the HTBI primer set was used. TCRdb called the multiplex PCR reads again in MiXCR, with one record for every CDR3 protein. Of about 380,000 distinct CDR3 sequences in the sample, 14% are singletons; the top ten hold about 11%. What was sequenced was blood. All receptors derive from a woman aged 60-70 years with Graves' hyperthyroidism.

This clonotype was recorded at least ten times. V is TRBV2 and J is TRBJ1-5; 8 nucleotides align to TRBD1. CDR1 is SNHLY and CDR2 is FYNNEI in the germline V gene. V shed 2 bases, J shed 2 bases, and the junction held 2 bases outside the gene matches. The CDR3 is 15 amino acids. The CDR3 sequence is CASSESGGGNQPQHF. CDR3 DNA: TGTGCCAGCAGTGAATCAGGGGGCGGCAATCAGCCCCAGCATTTT. Together with reference TRBV2 and TRBJ1-5, the CDR3 gives the full variable domain: EPEVTQTPSHQVTQMGQEVILRCVPISNHLYFYWYRQILGQKVEFLVSFYNNEISEKSEIFDDQFSVERPDGSNFTLKIRSTKLEDSAMYFCASSESGGGNQPQHFGDGTRLSIL.

This clonotype was seen at least ten times. Sequence at one end of the junction differs from germline and may be a read error. V and J are TRBV7-7 and TRBJ2-7; D perhaps matches TRBD1 (5 bases). Per germline, CDR1 SSHAT and CDR2 FNYEAQ (reference sequence). This CDR3 is 13 amino acids long. CDR3 coding DNA: TGTGCTAGCAGCATGGGGCAAGCGAACGAGCAGTACTTC. This gives the protein CASSMGQANEQYF. The full variable domain, rest sourced from reference TRBV7-7 and TRBJ2-7, is GAGVSQSPRYKVTKRGQDVTLRCDPISSHATLYWYQQALGQGPEFLTYFNYEAQPDKSGLPSDRFSAERPEGSISTLTIQRTEQRDSAMYRCASSMGQANEQYFGPGTRLTVT.

This clonotype was counted ten times or more. The chain employs TRBV18 and TRBJ2-7, with D unresolved. The CDR3 is 13 amino acids. Trimming removed 8 bases at V and 0 bases at J, with 11 bases between. The germline gives CDR1 KGHSH, CDR2 LQKENI. The CDR3 nucleotides read TGTGCCAGCAGTCCCGGAAGCTCCTACGAGCAGTACTTC. Its protein product is CASSPGSSYEQYF.

Notes on this clonotype: A much larger clone sits a single nucleotide away, making a read error possible. The V call is TRBV7-3, the J call TRBJ2-1; D possibly corresponds to TRBD2 (6 bases). This CDR3 is 15 amino acids long. CDR1 and CDR2 (germline): SGHTA, FQGTGA. CDR3 in DNA: TGTGTCAGCAGCTTAACGGGGACTGGCTTCGATGAGCAGTTCTTC. Translation: CVSSLTGTGFDEQFF.

This clonotype has ten or more counts. The J gene is TRBJ1-4, the V gene TRBV5-6; 10 nucleotides align to TRBD1. V lost 1 base, J lost 8 bases, and 5 bases stayed unmatched. CDR1 SGHDT and CDR2 YYEEEE come from the germline V gene. This CDR3 comprises 15 residues. CDR3 region: CASSLTGTGEEKLFF. Here the CDR3 DNA reads TGTGCCAGCAGCTTGACCGGGACAGGGGAGGAAAAACTGTTTTTT.

This clonotype has just a few counts. This chain links TRBV29-1 with TRBJ2-1, with 7 nucleotides matching TRBD2. Germline values: CDR1 SQVTM, CDR2 ANQGSEA. Trimming took 7 bases from V and 9 from J; bases not matched to a gene: 15. This CDR3 has 14 amino acids. CDR3 nucleotide sequence: TGCAGCGCCGCAACGGGAGGCTGGAGGGGTGAGCAGTTCTTC. It encodes CSAATGGWRGEQFF.

This clonotype was counted many times. The chain has TRBV12-5 and TRBJ2-7; TRBD1 might be the D (6 bases). Trimming took off 4 bases at V and 5 bases at J, with 42 bases between the two ends. The CDR3 has 23 amino acids. CDR1 and CDR2 (germline): LGHNT, FRNRAP. The CDR3 sequence is CASGSTLLPSQDRFPLRVDEQYF. DNA of the CDR3: TGTGCTAGTGGTTCAACCCTCCTACCGAGTCAGGACAGATTCCCCCTTCGCGTGGACGAGCAGTACTTC.

This clonotype was picked up many times. This chain uses TRBV6-2 or TRBV6-3 with TRBJ2-7; a weak D match, TRBD1 (5 bases). The CDR3 extends over 13 amino acids. Trimming removed 6 bases from V and 0 bases from J, with 9 bases in between. Germline V gene sequence: CDR1 MNHEY, CDR2 SVGEGT. CDR3 sequence (DNA): TGTGCCAGCAGCTCAGGGTTCTCCTACGAGCAGTACTTC. This translates into CASSSGFSYEQYF.

The J gene is TRBJ2-7, the V gene TRBV7-2; 9 nucleotides line up with TRBD2. Germline CDR1 SGHTA, CDR2 FQGNSA. The V and J ends lost 5 bases and 6 bases, in that order; junction bases with no gene match: 14. The CDR3 has 16 amino acids. CDR3 protein: CASSPSLREGPSEQYF. CDR3 bases: TGTGCCAGCAGCCCGTCTCTGCGGGAGGGCCCTTCCGAGCAGTACTTC. The complete variable domain, with remaining parts taken from reference TRBV7-2 and TRBJ2-7, reads GAGVSQSPSNKVTEKGKDVELRCDPISGHTALYWYRQSLGQGLEFLIYFQGNSAPDKSGLPSDRFSAERTGGSVSTLTIQRTQQEDSAVYLCASSPSLREGPSEQYFGPGTRLTVT.

This clonotype was picked up many times. The chain combines TRBV27 with TRBJ1-2; 10 nucleotides align to TRBD1. There are 13 residues in the CDR3. V gave up 6 bases and J gave up 5 bases; unmatched junction bases: 3. Germline lookup yields CDR1 MNHEY and CDR2 SMNVEV (reference sequence). CDR3 coding DNA: TGTGCCAGCAGGGGACAGGGGTCGTATGGCTACACCTTC. The encoded protein is CASRGQGSYGYTF.

Only one count was recorded for this clonotype. The chain combines TRBV2 with TRBJ2-7, with D perhaps matching TRBD1 or TRBD2 (5 bases each). The V end lost 6 bases, the J end lost 3 bases, and 15 bases lay between the germline ends. Germline V CDR1 and CDR2: SNHLY, FYNNEI. CDR3 length: 14 residues. The DNA of the CDR3 is TGTGCCAGCAGGGGGGACCACCCAAACTACGAGCAGTACTTC. It specifies CASRGDHPNYEQYF.

The chain carries TRBV7-6 and TRBJ2-1, with D perhaps matching TRBD2 (5 bases). Germline V gene data show CDR1 as SGHVS and CDR2 as FNYEAQ. The germline V and J ends were trimmed by 3 bases and 8 bases, with 14 bases remaining between them. The CDR3 has 14 amino acids. The CDR3 DNA reads as TGTGCCAGCAGCTTGTGGACTGGTCAGGATGAGCAGTTCTTC. Translating gives CASSLWTGQDEQFF.

This clonotype was recorded many times. This rearrangement joins TRBV2 to TRBJ2-7, with a weak D call TRBD1 (5 bases). Germline assignment: CDR1 SNHLY and CDR2 FYNNEI. This CDR3 spans 13 amino acids. The V and J ends lost 7 bases and 4 bases respectively, with 14 bases between them. The CDR3 region has the DNA TGTGCCAGCATTCGGACACAAGATTACGAGCAGTACTTC. It is translated as CASIRTQDYEQYF.

This clonotype was seen repeatedly, ten times or more. V and J are TRBV11-2 and TRBJ2-7; 9 bases align to TRBD2. The CDR3 has 15 amino acids. V shed 0 bases and J 4 bases; nucleotides not matched to a gene: 4. Germline V gene data show CDR1 as SGHAT and CDR2 as FQNNGV. CDR3 nucleotides: TGTGCCAGCAGCTTAGATAGCGGGAGTTTATACGAGCAGTACTTC. Translation gives CASSLDSGSLYEQYF.

This clonotype was recorded at least ten times. The chain couples TRBV11-3 to TRBJ2-3; D not certain. With 6 bases removed from V and 4 bases from J, the gap between germline ends came to 8 bases. This CDR3 comprises 12 residues. CDR1 and CDR2 (germline): SGHNT, YENEEA. For the CDR3, the DNA is TGTGCCAGCAGATCCCAGTCAGATACGCAGTATTTT. It is translated as CASRSQSDTQYF.

This clonotype has at least ten counts. The rearrangement links TRBV11-2 to TRBJ2-7; TRBD2 agrees at 13 bases. Germline CDR1 is SGHAT and CDR2 is FQNNGV. The V and J ends lost 5 bases and 7 bases, in that order; junction bases with no gene match: 5. The CDR3 sequence is 14 residues long. For the CDR3, the DNA is TGTGCCAGCAGCCTCGGGACTAGCGGGACGGAGCAGTACTTC. Translating it yields CASSLGTSGTEQYF.

This clonotype was recorded many times. This rearrangement joins TRBV10-3 to TRBJ2-3, with 7 bases identical to TRBD1. Germline CDR1 reads ENHRY; CDR2 reads SYGVKD. The CDR3 is made up of 15 amino acids. After removal of 2 bases from V and 2 bases from J, the junction contained 4 bases not matched to a gene. The CDR3 region has the DNA TGTGCCATCAGTGAGGTGACAGGGATCACAGATACGCAGTATTTT. Translation: CAISEVTGITDTQYF.

The gene calls are TRBV12-3 or TRBV12-4 and TRBJ1-1; 7 nucleotides match TRBD1. Losses at the gene ends were 6 bases for V and 5 bases for J; bases not matched to a gene: 12. The CDR3 runs to 15 residues. The CDR3 region has the DNA TGTGCCAGCAGCCAATACAGGGGCCGGGGGACTGAAGCTTTCTTT. It encodes CASSQYRGRGTEAFF.

The chain uses TRBV12-3 or TRBV12-4 and TRBJ1-3; TRBD1 matches 7 bases. This CDR3 spans 15 amino acids. V lost 5 bases to trimming and J lost 4 bases; unmatched junction nucleotides: 8. In DNA, the CDR3 is TGTGCCAGCAGTAACCGACAGGGAGGGGGAAACACCATATATTTT. As protein: CASSNRQGGGNTIYF.

This clonotype was seen ten or more times. The chain links TRBV18 to TRBJ2-7; 13 bases align to TRBD2. J lost 3 bases, V lost 2 bases, and 4 bases had no gene match. This CDR3 has 16 amino acids. Germline CDR1 and CDR2: KGHSH and LQKENI. The CDR3 coding sequence is TGTGCCAGCTCACCAAAACTAGCGGGAGGGCACTACGAGCAGTACTTC. This gives the protein CASSPKLAGGHYEQYF.

This clonotype turned up a few times. The V call is TRBV4-1, the J call TRBJ2-4; 8 positions agree with TRBD2. The V gene's germline CDR1 is MGHRA and CDR2 YSYEKL. The trim removed 0 bases at V and 6 bases at J, leaving 4 bases unmatched. This CDR3 has 15 amino acids. The CDR3 sequence: CASSQDSGGLNIQYF. In DNA form, the CDR3 reads TGCGCCAGCAGCCAAGATTCGGGGGGGTTAAACATTCAGTACTTC.

The chain uses TRBV4-2 and TRBJ1-5, with 7 positions matching TRBD1. The V gene's germline CDR1 is LGHNA and CDR2 YNFKEQ. The V segment lost 1 base and the J segment 4 bases; nucleotides outside the gene matches: 4. This CDR3 spans 15 amino acids. DNA for the CDR3: TGTGCCAGCAGCCAAGGGTACAGGGGAAATCAGCCCCAGCATTTT. As protein: CASSQGYRGNQPQHF.

This sequence joins TRBV25-1 and TRBJ2-7; the D is unclear. CDR3 length equals 14 residues. From germline, CDR1 is MGHDK and CDR2 SYGVNS. Between the trimmed V and J ends, which lost 2 bases and 1 base, there was a span of 9 bases. DNA for the CDR3: TGTGCCAGCAGTGAACTGGACGGGTCCTACGAGCAGTACTTC. The encoded protein is CASSELDGSYEQYF.

This clonotype was recorded many times. This chain connects TRBV11-3 to TRBJ2-7; tentative D call: TRBD2 (5 bases). This CDR3 is built from 17 residues. Trimming shortened V by 0 bases and J by 0 bases, and 15 bases separated the two germline ends. Germline V lookup: CDR1 SGHNT, CDR2 YENEEA. CDR3 bases: TGTGCCAGCAGCTTAGAGCGAGGACTTTACTCCTCCTACGAGCAGTACTTC. Translation: CASSLERGLYSSYEQYF.

At least ten counts were recorded for this clonotype. The V call is TRBV3-1, the J call TRBJ2-7, with D hard to call. The V end was cut by 0 bases, the J end by 6 bases, with 12 bases between. CDR3 length equals 14 residues. Germline assignment: CDR1 LGHDT and CDR2 YNNKEL (reference sequence). CDR3 sequence: CASSQEGIGREQYF. In nucleotides, the CDR3 is TGTGCCAGCAGCCAAGAGGGAATCGGGCGCGAGCAGTACTTC.

V is TRBV12-5 and J is TRBJ2-1; 14 bases align to TRBD2. The CDR3 contains 17 residues. V was clipped by 6 bases and J by 1 base; unmatched bases: 5. CDR1 and CDR2 from the germline V gene are LGHNT and FRNRAP. The CDR3 DNA reads TGTGCTAGTGGCCAAGGGACTAGCGGGAGTTCCTACAATGAGCAGTTCTTC. Its translation is CASGQGTSGSSYNEQFF.

The V call is TRBV5-5, the J call TRBJ2-3; D remains ambiguous. Germline-derived CDR1 and CDR2 are SGHKS and YYEKEE (reference sequence). The V end lost 2 bases, the J end lost 4 bases, and 8 bases lay between the germline ends. The CDR3 has 13 amino acids. The CDR3 is CASSFTVADTQYF. As DNA, the CDR3 is TGTGCCAGCAGCTTTACGGTGGCAGATACGCAGTATTTT.